This TCR beta chain was found in a study of PD-1 blockade in classical Hodgkin lymphoma. Every one of the patients relapsed after autologous stem cell transplantation (brentuximab vedotin exposure was variable). Trimming removed 1 base from V and 3 bases from J, with 11 bases in between. The germline V gene encodes CDR1 SGDLS and CDR2 YYNGEE. This CDR3 contains 15 residues. TCRdb's copy holds only in-frame clones and misses some; the assay was immunoSEQ multiplex PCR. The sample lists about 100,000 clones, over 80% occurring once. The sequence came from a human donor with classical Hodgkin lymphoma. This specimen consisted of peripheral blood mononuclear cells (PBMCs), obtained at baseline. The V gene is TRBV9, the J gene TRBJ2-1, with no clear D. Here the CDR3 DNA reads TGTGCCAGCAGCGTAACCCCCACGGACTACAATGAGCAGTTCTTC. It encodes CASSVTPTDYNEQFF. The entire variable domain, with the rest obtained from reference TRBV9 and TRBJ2-1, is as follows: DSGVTQTPKHLITATGQRVTLRCSPRSGDLSVYWYQQSLDQGLQFLIQYYNGEERAKGNILERFSAQQFPDLHSELNLSSLELGDSALYFCASSVTPTDYNEQFFGPGTRLTVL.